The next 27 T cell receptor beta chains were all read from a single sample in a study of cytomegalovirus exposure and HLA in healthy donors. The PCR contained 60 Vbeta and 13 Jbeta primers. The assay was immunoSEQ multiplex PCR, and TCRdb's table has in-frame clones only and misses some. The sample has some 150,000 clones; 76% are singletons. The sample comprised PBMCs. The receptor set was obtained from a woman aged 35 to 49 in good health and CMV-seronegative.

V gene TRBV7-2 combines with J gene TRBJ1-2; 7 bases fit TRBD1. V dropped 8 bases and J dropped 2; count of bases not matched to a gene: 5. The CDR3 totals 13 residues. Germline V lookup: CDR1 SGHTA, CDR2 FQGNSA. The CDR3 nucleotides read TGTGCCAGCGGACAGGTCTCAAACTATGGCTACACCTTC. This gives the protein CASGQVSNYGYTF.

This clone occurred a few times. The rearrangement joins TRBV10-3 to TRBJ1-3; D remains unclear. The CDR3 runs to 16 residues. Germline loops: CDR1 ENHRY, CDR2 SYGVKD. Trimming left V 4 bases short and J 0 bases short, with 13 bases between. As DNA, the CDR3 is TGTGCCATCAGTGGCGGTGGCCTGAGCTCTGGAAACACCATATATTTT. This codes for CAISGGGLSSGNTIYF.

V gene TRBV6-5 combines with J gene TRBJ1-3; D not certain. This CDR3 region has 15 residues. The germline V gene encodes CDR1 MNHEY and CDR2 SVGAGI. V was clipped by 7 bases and J by 2 bases, with 15 bases between them. The chain's CDR3 is CASKMGRSTGNTIYF. The CDR3 nucleotides read TGTGCCAGCAAGATGGGCCGATCAACTGGAAACACCATATATTTT.

The CDR3 region has the DNA TGTGCCAGTAGTCTTAGCGGGAGGGCCTCCTACGAGCAGTACTTC. It encodes CASSLSGRASYEQYF. The chain carries TRBV19 and TRBJ2-7; 11 positions agree with TRBD2. Per the germline V gene, CDR1 is LNHDA and CDR2 is SQIVND (reference sequence). The CDR3 sequence is 15 residues long. Germline trimming cut 5 bases from V and 0 bases from J; bases unmatched to any gene: 3.

The rearrangement links TRBV28 to TRBJ1-1, with no clear D. Germline V gene sequence: CDR1 MDHEN, CDR2 SYDVKM. The CDR3 loop spans 15 amino acids. Deletions cut 2 bases from V and 0 bases from J, with 10 bases between. The chain's CDR3 is CASSLNSGMNTEAFF. CDR3 DNA sequence: TGTGCCAGCAGTTTAAATTCAGGTATGAACACTGAAGCTTTCTTT.

The V call is TRBV28, the J call TRBJ2-7; D might be TRBD2 (6 bases). CDR1 and CDR2 from the germline V gene are MDHEN and SYDVKM. This CDR3 comprises 16 residues. Between the trimmed V and J ends, which lost 6 bases and 2 bases, there was a span of 20 bases. The CDR3 loop reads CASRPMAIGSAYEQYF. The CDR3 DNA follows: TGTGCCAGCAGGCCCATGGCGATCGGGAGTGCCTACGAGCAGTACTTC. The variable domain in full, completed from reference TRBV28 and TRBJ2-7, reads DVKVTQSSRYLVKRTGEKVFLECVQDMDHENMFWYRQDPGLGLRLIYFSYDVKMKEKGDIPEGYSVSREKKERFSLILESASTNQTSMYLCASRPMAIGSAYEQYFGPGTRLTVT.

This rearrangement joins TRBV28 to TRBJ2-7, with D possibly being TRBD1 (6 bases). Germline V gives CDR1 MDHEN, CDR2 SYDVKM. This CDR3 contains 14 residues. V lost 10 bases to trimming and J lost 0 bases, with 16 bases between them. Here the CDR3 DNA reads TGTGCCACCGAGGACAGCGCGAGCTCCTACGAGCAGTACTTC. Its translation is CATEDSASSYEQYF.

DNA for the CDR3: TGCGCCAGCAGCCTTCCGAAGGCGGGACAGGGGACCCACACAGATACGCAGTATTTT. This encodes CASSLPKAGQGTHTDTQYF. The chain couples TRBV4-1 to TRBJ2-3; 10 positions match TRBD1. CDR3 length: 19 residues. Per the germline V gene, CDR1 is MGHRA and CDR2 is YSYEKL. The V gene end was trimmed by 4 bases and the J gene end by 2 bases; junction bases not matched to a gene: 15.

The table lists this clone with many counts. The V call is TRBV27, the J call TRBJ2-7, with D possibly matching TRBD2 (5 bases). Trimming pared 5 bases from V and 4 bases from J, leaving 21 bases between. The CDR3 has 16 residues. Germline values: CDR1 MNHEY, CDR2 SMNVEV (reference sequence). CDR3 region: CASSGITGSLFYEQYF. Here the CDR3 DNA reads TGTGCCAGCAGTGGAATTACGGGGTCCTTGTTTTACGAGCAGTACTTC.

The V call is TRBV18, the J call TRBJ1-4, with 9 bases matching TRBD1. Germline assignment: CDR1 KGHSH and CDR2 LQKENI. This CDR3 is 16 amino acids long. The V segment lost 3 bases and the J segment 7 bases; nucleotides outside the gene matches: 9. The CDR3 loop is CASSPPIGTGTEKLFF. Written as DNA, the CDR3 is TGTGCCAGCTCACCTCCAATTGGGACAGGGACTGAAAAACTGTTTTTT.

The chain employs TRBV10-1 and TRBJ2-1; TRBD2 aligns across 12 bases. J was trimmed by 7 bases and V by 2 bases; bases with no gene match: 6. CDR1 WNHNN and CDR2 SYGVQD come from the germline V gene (reference sequence). This CDR3 has 16 residues. CDR3 residues: CASSEGRLAGGNEQFF. CDR3 nucleotide sequence: TGCGCCAGCAGTGAGGGGCGCCTAGCGGGGGGGAATGAGCAGTTCTTC.

V gene TRBV11-2 combines with J gene TRBJ1-2; D possibly corresponds to TRBD1 (5 bases). From germline, CDR1 is SGHAT and CDR2 FQNNGV. V dropped 1 base and J dropped 8 bases, with 11 bases sitting between them. CDR3 length: 13 amino acids. The CDR3 reads CASSLGAGEGYTF. As DNA, the CDR3 is TGTGCCAGCAGCTTAGGTGCGGGGGAAGGCTACACCTTC.

The genes are TRBV6-5 and TRBJ2-3; 13 nucleotides line up with TRBD2. The V and J ends lost 4 bases and 3 bases, in that order; junction bases with no gene match: 1. From germline, CDR1 is MNHEY and CDR2 SVGAGI. The CDR3 covers 15 residues. The CDR3 spells CASSSTSGRTDTQYF. The DNA of the CDR3 is TGTGCCAGCAGTTCGACTAGCGGGAGGACAGATACGCAGTATTTT.

The count of this clone is one. The chain is built from TRBV11-3 and TRBJ1-6; D unresolved. Germline-derived CDR1 and CDR2 are SGHNT and YENEEA. V was cut by 3 bases and J by 0 bases, with 6 bases left in between. The CDR3 covers 15 residues. CDR3 in DNA: TGTGCCAGCAGCTTTCTTAGCTCCTATAATTCACCCCTCCACTTT. This sequence encodes CASSFLSSYNSPLHF.

This clone was seen more than once but under ten times. This chain uses TRBV4-1 with TRBJ1-4, with a tentative D call TRBD1 (6 bases). V shed 3 bases and J shed 3 bases, with 20 bases lying between them. The CDR3 contains 18 residues. The germline V gene has CDR1 MGHRA and CDR2 YSYEKL. CDR3 in DNA: TGCGCCAGCAGCCAGGTGAGGGCGGGGGCATTTGCTAATGAAAAACTGTTTTTT. Amino acids: CASSQVRAGAFANEKLFF.

This clone has more than one count but fewer than ten. This chain uses TRBV5-1 with TRBJ1-6; 12 bases fit TRBD1. Germline V CDR1 and CDR2: SGHRS, YFSETQ. This CDR3 has 16 amino acids. Trimming at V came to 1 base and at J to 7 bases, leaving 3 bases not matched to a gene. Here the CDR3 reads CASSLWDRGRNSPLHF. The CDR3 DNA is TGCGCCAGCAGCTTGTGGGACAGGGGGCGGAATTCACCCCTCCACTTT.

The V gene is TRBV15, the J gene TRBJ1-4, with D perhaps matching TRBD1 (5 bases). CDR1 is LNHNV and CDR2 is YYDKDF in the germline V gene (reference sequence). Trimming removed 2 bases from V and 5 bases from J, with 15 bases in between. The CDR3 length is 16 residues. DNA for the CDR3: TGTGCCACCAGCAGACCCATTAGGGCAGGGAATGAAAAACTGTTTTTT. The encoded protein is CATSRPIRAGNEKLFF.

This chain links TRBV25-1 with TRBJ2-3; TRBD2 matches at 8 bases. The V segment lost 7 bases and the J segment 5 bases; nucleotides outside the gene matches: 8. Germline CDR1 and CDR2: MGHDK and SYGVNS. This CDR3 comprises 14 residues. CDR3 sequence: CASKQGLEGDTQYF. The CDR3 nucleotides are TGTGCCAGCAAACAGGGACTAGAGGGAGATACGCAGTATTTT.

The rearrangement joins TRBV10-3 to TRBJ1-1, with a possible D match to TRBD1 (6 bases). Per the germline V gene, CDR1 is ENHRY and CDR2 is SYGVKD. V gave up 5 bases and J gave up 7 bases, with 14 bases separating them. This CDR3 contains 13 residues. CDR3 amino acids: CAISPGTPYEAFF. The CDR3 region has the DNA TGTGCCATCAGTCCCGGGACACCTTATGAAGCTTTCTTT.

V usage is TRBV7-6 and J usage is TRBJ1-5; unclear D gene. This CDR3 comprises 14 residues. Trimming removed 0 bases at V and 0 bases at J, with 3 bases between. Germline V gene data show CDR1 as SGHVS and CDR2 as FNYEAQ. CDR3 nucleotide sequence: TGTGCCAGCAGCTTAGCATATAGCAATCAGCCCCAGCATTTT. Encoded protein: CASSLAYSNQPQHF.

V and J are TRBV5-1 and TRBJ1-4; 7 positions agree with TRBD1. The CDR3 runs to 16 residues. CDR1 is SGHRS, CDR2 YFSETQ, per germline. The V and J ends lost 6 bases and 0 bases, in that order; junction bases with no gene match: 8. CDR3 DNA sequence: TGCGCCAGCACCAGGGACAGTTATGCAACTAATGAAAAACTGTTTTTT. Translating it yields CASTRDSYATNEKLFF.

The chain is built from TRBV11-2 and TRBJ2-5; D is ambiguous. V was clipped by 1 base and J by 5 bases, with 2 bases between them. Per germline, CDR1 SGHAT and CDR2 FQNNGV. There are 11 residues in the CDR3. The CDR3, as DNA: TGTGCCAGCAGCTTAGCTGAGACCCAGTACTTC. Translating it yields CASSLAETQYF.

The chain carries TRBV5-4 and TRBJ1-6; D ambiguous. The CDR3 runs 18 residues. V shed 4 bases and J shed 7 bases, with 24 bases lying between them. Germline CDR1 and CDR2: SGHNT and YYREEE (reference sequence). The CDR3 loop reads CASSRGVRETLRNSPLHF. In DNA form, the CDR3 reads TGTGCCAGCAGCCGCGGGGTCCGGGAAACTCTAAGGAATTCACCCCTCCACTTT.

The genes are TRBV5-1 and TRBJ2-3; maybe TRBD2 (6 bases). The ends were cut back, 0 bases at V and 4 bases at J, with 15 bases in the middle. Germline CDR1 SGHRS, CDR2 YFSETQ. This CDR3 comprises 16 residues. The DNA of the CDR3 is TGCGCCAGCAGCTTGGAGTCGCTAGCGAGGGCAGATACGCAGTATTTT. Translated: CASSLESLARADTQYF. The complete variable domain, with remaining parts taken from reference TRBV5-1 and TRBJ2-3, reads KAGVTQTPRYLIKTRGQQVTLSCSPISGHRSVSWYQQTPGQGLQFLFEYFSETQRNKGNFPGRFSGRQFSNSRSEMNVSTLELGDSALYLCASSLESLARADTQYFGPGTRLTVL.

This chain uses TRBV6-6 with TRBJ1-5; no firm D call. Trimming stripped 4 bases from V and 6 bases from J, with 13 bases between. The CDR3 runs to 14 residues. Germline loops: CDR1 MNHNY, CDR2 SVGAGI (reference sequence). This CDR3 is CASSSPGDSQPQHF. Here the CDR3 DNA reads TGTGCCAGCAGTTCACCCGGAGATAGTCAGCCCCAGCATTTT.

The chain joins TRBV5-1 to TRBJ2-5; D not certain. Germline loops: CDR1 SGHRS, CDR2 YFSETQ. V was trimmed by 7 bases and J by 3 bases, leaving 16 bases between them. This CDR3 is built from 14 residues. The CDR3 reads CASWSAKQKETQYF. The CDR3 coding sequence is TGCGCCAGCTGGAGTGCGAAGCAAAAAGAGACCCAGTACTTC.

The rearrangement links TRBV9 to TRBJ2-2; no clear D gene. Germline loops: CDR1 SGDLS, CDR2 YYNGEE. This CDR3 region has 14 residues. V was pared by 0 bases and J by 2 bases, with 5 bases between. The CDR3 DNA reads TGTGCCAGCAGCGTAGCGCTAAACACCGGGGAGCTGTTTTTT. It specifies CASSVALNTGELFF.